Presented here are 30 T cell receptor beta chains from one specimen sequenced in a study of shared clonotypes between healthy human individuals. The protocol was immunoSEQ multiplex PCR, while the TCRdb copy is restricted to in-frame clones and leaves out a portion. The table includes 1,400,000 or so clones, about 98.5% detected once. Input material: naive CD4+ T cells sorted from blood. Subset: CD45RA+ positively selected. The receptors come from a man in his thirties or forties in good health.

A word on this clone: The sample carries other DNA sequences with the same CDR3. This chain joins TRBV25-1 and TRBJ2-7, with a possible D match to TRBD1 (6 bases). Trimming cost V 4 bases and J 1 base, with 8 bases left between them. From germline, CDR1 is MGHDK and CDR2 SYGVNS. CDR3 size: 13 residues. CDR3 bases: TGTGCCAGCAGTGCGAGGGGGTCCTACGAGCAGTACTTC. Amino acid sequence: CASSARGSYEQYF.

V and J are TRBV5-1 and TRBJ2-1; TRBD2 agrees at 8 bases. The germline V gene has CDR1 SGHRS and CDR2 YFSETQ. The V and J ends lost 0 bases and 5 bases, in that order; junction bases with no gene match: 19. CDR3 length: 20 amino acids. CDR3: CASSLESSGSIRTHNNEQFF. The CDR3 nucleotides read TGCGCCAGCAGCTTGGAGTCTAGCGGGTCTATTAGAACCCATAACAATGAGCAGTTCTTC.

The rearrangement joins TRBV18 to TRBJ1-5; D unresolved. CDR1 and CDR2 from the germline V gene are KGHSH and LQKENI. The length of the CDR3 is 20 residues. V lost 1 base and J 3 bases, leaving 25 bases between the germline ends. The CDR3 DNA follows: TGTGCCAGCTCACCACTCGAAGGCGGGCCTCCCGGGAAAACCAATCAGCCCCAGCATTTT. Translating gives CASSPLEGGPPGKTNQPQHF.

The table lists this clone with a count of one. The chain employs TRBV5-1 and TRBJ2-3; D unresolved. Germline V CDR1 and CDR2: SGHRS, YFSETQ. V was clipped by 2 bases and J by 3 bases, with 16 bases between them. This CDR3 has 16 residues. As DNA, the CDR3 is TGCGCCAGCAGCTTCCCCTTCGACTCCTTGACAGATACGCAGTATTTT. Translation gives CASSFPFDSLTDTQYF. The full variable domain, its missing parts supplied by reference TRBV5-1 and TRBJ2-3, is KAGVTQTPRYLIKTRGQQVTLSCSPISGHRSVSWYQQTPGQGLQFLFEYFSETQRNKGNFPGRFSGRQFSNSRSEMNVSTLELGDSALYLCASSFPFDSLTDTQYFGPGTRLTVL.

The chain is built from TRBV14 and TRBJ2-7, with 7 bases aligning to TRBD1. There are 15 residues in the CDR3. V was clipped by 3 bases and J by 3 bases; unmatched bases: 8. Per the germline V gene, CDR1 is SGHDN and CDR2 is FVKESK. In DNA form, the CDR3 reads TGTGCCAGCAGCCAGCCCGGGACAGCTGACTACGAGCAGTACTTC. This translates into CASSQPGTADYEQYF.

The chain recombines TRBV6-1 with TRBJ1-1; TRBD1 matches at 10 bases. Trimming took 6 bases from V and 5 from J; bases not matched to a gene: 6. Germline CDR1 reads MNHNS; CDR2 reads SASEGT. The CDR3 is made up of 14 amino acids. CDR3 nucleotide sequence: TGTGCCAGCAGGACCCGGGACAGGGGAACTGAAGCTTTCTTT. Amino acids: CASRTRDRGTEAFF.

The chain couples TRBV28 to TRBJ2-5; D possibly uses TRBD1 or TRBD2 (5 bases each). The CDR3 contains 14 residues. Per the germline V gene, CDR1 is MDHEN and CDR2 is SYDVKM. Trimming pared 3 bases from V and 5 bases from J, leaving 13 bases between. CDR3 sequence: CASSLGVWGETQYF. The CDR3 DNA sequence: TGTGCCAGCAGTTTGGGGGTTTGGGGGGAGACCCAGTACTTC.

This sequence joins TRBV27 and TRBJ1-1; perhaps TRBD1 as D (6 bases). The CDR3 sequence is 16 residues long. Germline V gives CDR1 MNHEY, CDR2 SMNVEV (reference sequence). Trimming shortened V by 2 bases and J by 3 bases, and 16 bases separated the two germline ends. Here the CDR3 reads CASSLRGVGVYTEAFF. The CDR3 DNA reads TGTGCCAGCAGTTTAAGGGGGGTAGGGGTCTACACTGAAGCTTTCTTT.

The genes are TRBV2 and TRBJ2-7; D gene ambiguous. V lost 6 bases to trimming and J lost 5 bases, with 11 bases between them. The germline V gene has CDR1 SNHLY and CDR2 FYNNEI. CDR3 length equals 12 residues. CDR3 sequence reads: CASSPLTDEQYF. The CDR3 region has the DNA TGTGCCAGCAGCCCCCTTACCGACGAGCAGTACTTC.

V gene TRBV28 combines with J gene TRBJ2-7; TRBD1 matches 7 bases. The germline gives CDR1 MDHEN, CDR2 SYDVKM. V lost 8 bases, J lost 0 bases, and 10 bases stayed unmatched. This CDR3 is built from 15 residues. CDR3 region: CASANRGTLSYEQYF. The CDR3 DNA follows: TGTGCCAGCGCGAACAGGGGCACCCTCTCCTACGAGCAGTACTTC.

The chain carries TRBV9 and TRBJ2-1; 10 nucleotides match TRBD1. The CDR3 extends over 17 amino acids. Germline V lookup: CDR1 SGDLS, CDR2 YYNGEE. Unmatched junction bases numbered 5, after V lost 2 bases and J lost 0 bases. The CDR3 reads CASSVDRGLHSYNEQFF. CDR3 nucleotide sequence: TGTGCCAGCAGCGTTGACAGGGGGCTCCACTCCTACAATGAGCAGTTCTTC. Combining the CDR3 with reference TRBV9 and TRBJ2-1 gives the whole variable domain DSGVTQTPKHLITATGQRVTLRCSPRSGDLSVYWYQQSLDQGLQFLIQYYNGEERAKGNILERFSAQQFPDLHSELNLSSLELGDSALYFCASSVDRGLHSYNEQFFGPGTRLTVL.

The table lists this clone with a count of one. CDR3 loop: CASSLQGNANEQFF. The CDR3 DNA follows: TGTGCCAGCAGCTTACAGGGGAATGCCAATGAGCAGTTCTTC. The chain recombines TRBV5-5 with TRBJ2-1; 7 nucleotides match TRBD1. J lost 6 bases, V lost 2 bases, and 5 bases had no gene match. The CDR3 extends over 14 amino acids. CDR1 and CDR2 from the germline V gene are SGHKS and YYEKEE (reference sequence).

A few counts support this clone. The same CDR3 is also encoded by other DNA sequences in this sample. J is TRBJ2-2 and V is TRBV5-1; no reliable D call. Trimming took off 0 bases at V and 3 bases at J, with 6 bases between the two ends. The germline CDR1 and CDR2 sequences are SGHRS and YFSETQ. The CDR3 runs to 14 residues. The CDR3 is CASSLEGYTGELFF. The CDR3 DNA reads TGCGCCAGCAGCTTGGAAGGCTACACCGGGGAGCTGTTTTTT.

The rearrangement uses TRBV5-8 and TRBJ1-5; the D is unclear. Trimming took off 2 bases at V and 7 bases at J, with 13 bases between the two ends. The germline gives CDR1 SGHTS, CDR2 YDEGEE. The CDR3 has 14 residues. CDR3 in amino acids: CASSLRRGGQPQHF. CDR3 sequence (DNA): TGTGCCAGCAGCTTACGGCGAGGAGGACAGCCCCAGCATTTT.

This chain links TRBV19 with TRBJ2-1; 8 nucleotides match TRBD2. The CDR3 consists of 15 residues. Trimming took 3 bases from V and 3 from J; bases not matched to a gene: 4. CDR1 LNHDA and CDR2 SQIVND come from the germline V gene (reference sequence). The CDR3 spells CASSITSGLYNEQFF. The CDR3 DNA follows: TGTGCCAGTAGTATTACTAGCGGCCTCTACAATGAGCAGTTCTTC.

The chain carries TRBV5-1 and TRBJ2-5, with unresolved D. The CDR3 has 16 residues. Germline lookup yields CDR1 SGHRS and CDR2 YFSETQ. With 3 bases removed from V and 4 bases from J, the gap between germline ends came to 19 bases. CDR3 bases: TGCGCCAGCAGCTCCCCCCGTGGGTCTCTCGGAGAGACCCAGTACTTC. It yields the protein CASSSPRGSLGETQYF.

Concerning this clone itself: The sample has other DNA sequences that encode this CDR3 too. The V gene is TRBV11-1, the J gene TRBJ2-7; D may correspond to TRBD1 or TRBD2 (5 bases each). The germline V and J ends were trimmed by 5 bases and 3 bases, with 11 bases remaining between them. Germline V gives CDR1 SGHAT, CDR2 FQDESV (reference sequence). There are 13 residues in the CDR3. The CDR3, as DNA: TGTGCCAGCAGCCGGGACCGACGCTACGAGCAGTACTTC. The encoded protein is CASSRDRRYEQYF. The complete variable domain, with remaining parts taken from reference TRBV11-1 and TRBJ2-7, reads EAEVAQSPRYKITEKSQAVAFWCDPISGHATLYWYRQILGQGPELLVQFQDESVVDDSQLPKDRFSAERLKGVDSTLKIQPAELGDSAMYLCASSRDRRYEQYFGPGTRLTVT.

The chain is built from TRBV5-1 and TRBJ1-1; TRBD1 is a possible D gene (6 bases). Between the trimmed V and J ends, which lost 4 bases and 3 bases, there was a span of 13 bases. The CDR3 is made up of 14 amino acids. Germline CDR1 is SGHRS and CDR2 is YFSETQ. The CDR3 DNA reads TGCGCCAGCAGCCCCTACAGGGTAGACACTGAAGCTTTCTTT. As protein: CASSPYRVDTEAFF.

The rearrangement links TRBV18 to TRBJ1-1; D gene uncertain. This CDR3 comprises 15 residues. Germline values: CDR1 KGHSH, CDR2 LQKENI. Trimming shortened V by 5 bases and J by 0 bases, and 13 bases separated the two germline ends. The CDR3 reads CASSIDGEMNTEAFF. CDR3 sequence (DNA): TGTGCCAGCTCAATTGACGGGGAAATGAACACTGAAGCTTTCTTT.

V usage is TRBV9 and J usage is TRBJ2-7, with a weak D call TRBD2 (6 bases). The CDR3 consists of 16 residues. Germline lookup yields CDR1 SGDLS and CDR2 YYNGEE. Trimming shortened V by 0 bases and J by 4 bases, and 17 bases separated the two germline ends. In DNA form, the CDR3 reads TGTGCCAGCAGCGTAGGTGCGGCAGGGAGGAGTTACGAGCAGTACTTC. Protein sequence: CASSVGAAGRSYEQYF.

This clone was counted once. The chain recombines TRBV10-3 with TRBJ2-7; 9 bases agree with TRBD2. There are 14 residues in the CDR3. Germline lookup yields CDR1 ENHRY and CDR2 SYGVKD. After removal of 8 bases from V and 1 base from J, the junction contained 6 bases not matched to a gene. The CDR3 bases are TGTGCCATCCGGTTAGCGGGAGTTTCCTACGAGCAGTACTTC. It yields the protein CAIRLAGVSYEQYF.

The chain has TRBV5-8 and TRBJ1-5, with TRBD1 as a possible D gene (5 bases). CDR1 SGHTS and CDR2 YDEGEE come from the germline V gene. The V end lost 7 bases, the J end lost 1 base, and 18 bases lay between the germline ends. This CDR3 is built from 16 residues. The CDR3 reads CASRRVAWGSNQPQHF. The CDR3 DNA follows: TGTGCCAGCCGCCGGGTGGCTTGGGGGAGCAATCAGCCCCAGCATTTT.

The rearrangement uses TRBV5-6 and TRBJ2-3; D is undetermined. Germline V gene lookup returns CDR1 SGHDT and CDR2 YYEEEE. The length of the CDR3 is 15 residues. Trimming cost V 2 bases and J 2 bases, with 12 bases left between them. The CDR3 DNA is TGTGCCAGCAGCTTCGACACCCGACCCACAGATACGCAGTATTTT. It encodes CASSFDTRPTDTQYF.

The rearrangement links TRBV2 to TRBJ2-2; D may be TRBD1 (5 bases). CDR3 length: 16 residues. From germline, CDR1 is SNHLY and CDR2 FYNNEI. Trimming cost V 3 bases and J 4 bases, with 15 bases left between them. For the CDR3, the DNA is TGTGCCAGCAGTGAGGCTAAGGGGATGGTCACCGGGGAGCTGTTTTTT. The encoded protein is CASSEAKGMVTGELFF.

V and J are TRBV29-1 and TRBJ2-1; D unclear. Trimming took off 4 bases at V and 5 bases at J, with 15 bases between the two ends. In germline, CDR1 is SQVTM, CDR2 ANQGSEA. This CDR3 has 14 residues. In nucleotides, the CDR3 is TGCAGCGTTGGCCGAGGTTTGATCGACAATGAGCAGTTCTTC. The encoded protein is CSVGRGLIDNEQFF.

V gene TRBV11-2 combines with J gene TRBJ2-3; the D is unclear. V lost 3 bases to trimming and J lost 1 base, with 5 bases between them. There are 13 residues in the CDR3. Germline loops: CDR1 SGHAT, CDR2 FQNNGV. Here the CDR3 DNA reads TGTGCCAGCAGCTTCACAGGCACAGATACGCAGTATTTT. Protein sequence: CASSFTGTDTQYF.

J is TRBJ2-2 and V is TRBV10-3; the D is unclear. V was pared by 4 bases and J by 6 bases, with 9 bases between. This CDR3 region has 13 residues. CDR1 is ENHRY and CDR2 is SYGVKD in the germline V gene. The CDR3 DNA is TGTGCCATCAGTGGTACTAAACCCGGGGAGCTGTTTTTT. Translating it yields CAISGTKPGELFF.

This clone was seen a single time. This CDR3 reads CASSILGQSNEKLFF. DNA of the CDR3: TGTGCCAGCAGTATACTTGGACAATCGAATGAAAAACTGTTTTTT. The chain joins TRBV28 to TRBJ1-4; TRBD1 might be the D (5 bases). CDR3 size: 15 residues. Germline CDR1 and CDR2: MDHEN and SYDVKM. The V end was cut by 5 bases, the J end by 5 bases, with 15 bases between.

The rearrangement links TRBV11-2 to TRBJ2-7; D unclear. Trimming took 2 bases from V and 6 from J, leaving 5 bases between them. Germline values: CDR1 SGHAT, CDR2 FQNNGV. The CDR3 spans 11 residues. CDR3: CASSLISEQYF. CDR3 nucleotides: TGTGCCAGCAGCTTAATTAGCGAGCAGTACTTC.

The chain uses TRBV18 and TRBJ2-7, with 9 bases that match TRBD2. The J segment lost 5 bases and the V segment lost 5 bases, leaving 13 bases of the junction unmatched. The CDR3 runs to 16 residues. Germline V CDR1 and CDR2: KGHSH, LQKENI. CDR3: CASSSVAGEVSNEQYF. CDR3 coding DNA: TGTGCCAGCTCATCAGTAGCGGGAGAGGTTTCCAACGAGCAGTACTTC.